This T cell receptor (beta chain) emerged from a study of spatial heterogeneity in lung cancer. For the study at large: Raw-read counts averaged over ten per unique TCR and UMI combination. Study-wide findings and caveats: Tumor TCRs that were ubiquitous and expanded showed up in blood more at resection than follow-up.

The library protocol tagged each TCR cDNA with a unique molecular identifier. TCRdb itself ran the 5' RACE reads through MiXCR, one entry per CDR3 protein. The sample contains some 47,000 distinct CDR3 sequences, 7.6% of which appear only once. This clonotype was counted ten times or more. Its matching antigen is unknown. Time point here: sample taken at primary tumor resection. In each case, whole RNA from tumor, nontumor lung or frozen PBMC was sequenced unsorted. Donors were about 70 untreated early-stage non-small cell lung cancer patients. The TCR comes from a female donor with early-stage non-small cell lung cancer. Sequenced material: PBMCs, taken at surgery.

The CDR3 DNA reads as TGCAGTGCTAGCTGGGAGGTTGGTGGCTACACCTTC. This sequence encodes CSASWEVGGYTF. The chain couples TRBV20-1 to TRBJ1-2; no clear D gene. Trimming cost V 3 bases and J 7 bases, with 12 bases left between them. Germline V gene lookup returns CDR1 DFQATT and CDR2 SNEGSKA (reference sequence). The CDR3 has 12 residues.